The T cell receptor beta chain described here comes from a study of early T cells in non-severe SARS-CoV-2 infection. This clonotype was seen more than once but under ten times. In TCRdb, the 5' RACE reads were re-called with MiXCR into one record per CDR3 protein. The repertoire holds 80,000 to 100,000 distinct CDR3 sequences, with 13% to 15% as singletons. V was cut by 5 bases and J by 8 bases, with 15 bases left in between. Looked up from germline, CDR1 is MNHEY and CDR2 is SVGAGI. The CDR3 has 13 amino acids. Input material: whole blood. This rearrangement joins TRBV6-5 to TRBJ2-5; D unresolved. This receptor was identified in an adult who was a healthcare worker with PCR-confirmed SARS-CoV-2 infection or an uninfected control (not recorded which). The CDR3 here is CASSRPAMGTQYF. The CDR3 DNA is TGTGCCAGCAGTAGGCCGGCCATGGGAACCCAGTACTTC.